The text below deals with one TCR beta chain. What it binds is unknown. This sample was included in a study of T cells expressing NK-cell markers. Overall study results and limits: Expanded clones of NKG2C+ T cells had an unclear HCMV specificity.

TCRdb reanalyzed the 5' RACE reads, giving one entry per CDR3 protein sequence and no DNA. This sample lists about 260,000 distinct CDR3 sequences; its ten largest clones have around 4.3%. Germline lookup yields CDR1 LGHNA and CDR2 YSLEER. This CDR3 comprises 16 residues. The chain recombines TRBV4-3 with TRBJ1-4. The sequenced sample was blood T cells: a sorted CD56 or NKG2C T cell subset, CD4+ or CD8+ T cells, or bulk PBMC T cells (not recorded which). The origin of this receptor is a woman between 18 and 75 years old in good health. The CDR3 reads CASSQEAAGRREKLFF.